The following is a T cell receptor beta chain sequence with its context. This sample was included in a study of technical replicates of blood from a few donors. The CDR3 loop spans 16 amino acids. Germline CDR1 and CDR2: KGHSH and LQKENI. Between the trimmed V and J ends, which lost 3 bases and 1 base, there was a span of 14 bases. TCRdb keeps only in-frame clones here, not all; method: immunoSEQ multiplex PCR. Among about 69,000 clones listed, 88% were seen once. The receptor was isolated from a human donor in good health. Some clones in this sample may be carry-over from other donors' samples. The gene calls are TRBV18 and TRBJ2-3; D may be TRBD2 (6 bases). Material for sequencing was PBMCs. The CDR3 bases are TGTGCCAGCTCACCGCTGCCCGGGGAGGGCACAGATACGCAGTATTTT. Translating it yields CASSPLPGEGTDTQYF.